These T cell receptor beta chains were read from a single sample in a study of control samples from healthy donors and cancer patients. Clones were sequenced by immunoSEQ multiplex PCR, and TCRdb holds only the in-frame ones, with some missing. Among 150,000 or so clones listed, more than 80% were seen once. Material for sequencing was blood. Source of these receptors: a man between 18 and 35 years old in good health. CDR3s include the opening cysteine and the closing phenylalanine or tryptophan. A D gene is named only where the DNA matches it firmly. Rows give clone size only sometimes, using once, few, many, or a class for an expanded clone.

V: TRBV19; size: NA; D: NA; J: TRBJ1-1; DNA: TGTGCCAGTAGTCATGGATTGTACACTGAAGCTTTCTTT; CDR3: CASSHGLYTEAFF
V: TRBV5-5; size: once; D: NA; J: TRBJ1-1; DNA: TGTGCCAGCAGCCGGTTTGGGGCAAGTTTGAACACTGAAGCTTTCTTT; CDR3: CASSRFGASLNTEAFF
V: TRBV5-4; size: NA; D: NA; J: TRBJ1-2; DNA: TGTGCCAGCAGCTTGGGGTCAGGGAGCTATGGCTACACCTTC; CDR3: CASSLGSGSYGYTF
V: TRBV10-1; size: NA; D: NA; J: TRBJ2-7; DNA: TGCGCCAGTTCTCCGGGACTCAGCTCCTACGAGCAGTACTTC; CDR3: CASSPGLSSYEQYF
V: TRBV25-1; size: NA; D: NA; J: TRBJ1-2; DNA: TGTGCCAGCAGACCCACAGGAAACTATGGCTACACCTTC; CDR3: CASRPTGNYGYTF
V: TRBV2; size: NA; D: TRBD1; J: TRBJ1-5; DNA: TGTGCCAGCAGCCCAGGACAGGGCCATCAGCCCCAGCATTTT; CDR3: CASSPGQGHQPQHF
V: TRBV18; size: once; D: TRBD1; J: TRBJ1-3; DNA: TGTGCCAGTACACAGGGGAGAGGCTCTGGAAACACCATATATTTT; CDR3: CASTQGRGSGNTIYF
V: TRBV9; size: NA; D: NA; J: TRBJ2-3; DNA: TGTGCCAGCAGCCCCGGGCTGGGGGATACGCAGTATTTT; CDR3: CASSPGLGDTQYF
V: TRBV12-5; size: NA; D: NA; J: TRBJ2-7; DNA: TGTGCTAGTGGTTTGGAGGGGATGTCCTACGAGCAGTACTTC; CDR3: CASGLEGMSYEQYF
V: TRBV18; size: NA; D: TRBD1; J: TRBJ1-2; DNA: TGTGCCAGCTCACCCTGGGGACAGGGGGACTATGGCTACACCTTC; CDR3: CASSPWGQGDYGYTF
V: TRBV2; size: NA; D: NA; J: TRBJ2-2; DNA: TGTGCCAGACAGCGGGCGGCCGGGGAGCTGTTTTTT; CDR3: CARQRAAGELFF
V: TRBV2; size: once; D: NA; J: TRBJ1-2; DNA: TGTGCCAGCAGTGCCGGAGGGGCGGCCTATGGCTACACCTTC; CDR3: CASSAGGAAYGYTF
V: TRBV5-4; size: NA; D: NA; J: TRBJ2-1; DNA: TGTGCCAGCAGCTTGGTTGGCGAGCTCTCCTACAATGAGCAGTTCTTC; CDR3: CASSLVGELSYNEQFF
V: TRBV10-3; size: NA; D: TRBD1; J: TRBJ2-5; DNA: TGTGCCATCAGGGGGGACAGAATCCAAGAGACCCAGTACTTC; CDR3: CAIRGDRIQETQYF
V: TRBV10-2; size: NA; D: NA; J: TRBJ1-2; DNA: TGCGCCAGCAGTGAGTCCCTATCAGGCAGGAGTAACTATGGCTACACCTTC; CDR3: CASSESLSGRSNYGYTF
V: TRBV2; size: NA; D: TRBD1; J: TRBJ2-7; DNA: TGTGCCAGCAGCCGCTCTCGGGACAGAGAAACCTACGAGCAGTACTTC; CDR3: CASSRSRDRETYEQYF
V: TRBV5-1; size: many; D: NA; J: TRBJ1-3; DNA: TGCGCCAGCAGCTTGGAGGCGGCTGGAAACACCATATATTTT; CDR3: CASSLEAAGNTIYF
V: TRBV6-5; size: NA; D: TRBD2; J: TRBJ2-7; DNA: TGTGCCTCTACTAGCGGGGGAACGTACGAGCAGTACTTC; CDR3: CASTSGGTYEQYF
V: TRBV6-6; size: once; D: NA; J: TRBJ1-1; DNA: TGTGCCAGCAGACCTGTACAGACCATGAACACTGAAGCTTTCTTT; CDR3: CASRPVQTMNTEAFF
V: TRBV11-2; size: once; D: NA; J: TRBJ1-5; DNA: TGTGCCAGCAGCTCCAGCCCGGGGGGTGGCCAGCCCCAGCATTTT; CDR3: CASSSSPGGGQPQHF
V: TRBV7-2; size: NA; D: NA; J: TRBJ1-4; DNA: TGTGCCAGCTCCCTCCCGGGGGCTAATGAAAAACTGTTTTTT; CDR3: CASSLPGANEKLFF
V: TRBV28; size: NA; D: NA; J: TRBJ2-7; DNA: TGTGCCAGCAGTCAGTCGGACATTACCTACGAGCAGTACTTC; CDR3: CASSQSDITYEQYF
V: TRBV2; size: NA; D: NA; J: TRBJ2-5; DNA: TGTGCCAGCAGTGGATCAGCGTTCGCGGAGACCCAGTACTTC; CDR3: CASSGSAFAETQYF
V: TRBV7-6; size: NA; D: NA; J: TRBJ2-3; DNA: TGTGCCAGCGGATGGTTGGGGTCCACAGATACGCAGTATTTT; CDR3: CASGWLGSTDTQYF
V: TRBV2; size: NA; D: TRBD1; J: TRBJ1-2; DNA: TGTGCCAGCAGTGGACGGACAGGGTTACTCTATGGCTACACCTTC; CDR3: CASSGRTGLLYGYTF
V: TRBV6-5; size: NA; D: NA; J: TRBJ1-1; DNA: TGTGCCAGCAAGCCTTACAGGGAGGTCACTGAAGCTTTCTTT; CDR3: CASKPYREVTEAFF
V: TRBV19; size: NA; D: TRBD1; J: TRBJ1-5; DNA: TGTGCCAGTAGTACCCCCCTGACAGGGGGCGCGGGTCAGCCCCAGCATTTT; CDR3: CASSTPLTGGAGQPQHF
V: TRBV5-6; size: once; D: NA; J: TRBJ2-7; DNA: TGTGCCAGCAGCTTCGGCGTAAGTAACGAGCAGTACTTC; CDR3: CASSFGVSNEQYF
V: TRBV15; size: NA; D: NA; J: TRBJ1-5; DNA: TGTGCCACCAGCAGAGGAGGGGATCCCAGAAATCAGCCCCAGCATTTT; CDR3: CATSRGGDPRNQPQHF
V: TRBV6-5; size: NA; D: NA; J: TRBJ2-2; DNA: TGTGCCAGCAGTTACCTGGACAGCTATACCGGGGAGCTGTTTTTT; CDR3: CASSYLDSYTGELFF
V: TRBV11-2; size: NA; D: NA; J: TRBJ1-3; DNA: TGTGCCAGCAGCTTCCACAGGGAGTCCGCCATATATTTT; CDR3: CASSFHRESAIYF
V: TRBV28; size: NA; D: NA; J: TRBJ1-3; DNA: TGTGCCAGCAGAGGGAGACCCTCTGGAAACACCATATATTTT; CDR3: CASRGRPSGNTIYF
V: TRBV11-3; size: NA; D: NA; J: TRBJ1-6; DNA: TGTGCCAGCAGCTTAGGCGGAGGAATTGCTTCACCCCTCCACTTT; CDR3: CASSLGGGIASPLHF
V: TRBV5-1; size: NA; D: TRBD1; J: TRBJ2-7; DNA: TGCGCCAGCAGCTTGCTAGGACAGGGTCCCTACGAGCAGTACTTC; CDR3: CASSLLGQGPYEQYF
V: TRBV6-5; size: NA; D: NA; J: TRBJ1-6; DNA: TGTGCCAGCACCTCGGGTAATTCACCCCTCCACTTT; CDR3: CASTSGNSPLHF
V: TRBV5-8; size: NA; D: TRBD2; J: TRBJ2-5; DNA: TGTGCCAGCAGCTTTCCCGGGACTAGTGAGACCCAGTACTTC; CDR3: CASSFPGTSETQYF
V: TRBV2; size: NA; D: NA; J: TRBJ1-3; DNA: TGTGCCAGCCGTCAGGGTTCTGGAGGAAACACCATATATTTT; CDR3: CASRQGSGGNTIYF
V: TRBV29-1; size: NA; D: TRBD1; J: TRBJ2-1; DNA: TGCAGCGTTGTCACCCCCGGGACAGGGGGTCGGGAGCAGTTCTTC; CDR3: CSVVTPGTGGREQFF
V: TRBV4-1; size: NA; D: TRBD1; J: TRBJ1-1; DNA: TGCGCCAGCAGCCATGGAGACGACAGGGGCACTGAAGCTTTCTTT; CDR3: CASSHGDDRGTEAFF
V: TRBV29-1; size: NA; D: TRBD2; J: TRBJ2-5; DNA: TGCAGCGTTGATGTTTGGGTAGCGGGGGGTTCGGAGACCCAGTACTTC; CDR3: CSVDVWVAGGSETQYF
V: TRBV7-2; size: NA; D: NA; J: TRBJ1-6; DNA: TGTGCCAGCAGCTCCGGGGGGGGACGGAATAATTCACCCCTCCACTTT; CDR3: CASSSGGGRNNSPLHF
V: TRBV6-2/TRBV6-3; size: NA; D: NA; J: TRBJ2-7; DNA: TGTGCCAGCAGTTACGCGACTGGTCCCTACGAGCAGTACTTC; CDR3: CASSYATGPYEQYF
V: TRBV9; size: NA; D: TRBD2; J: TRBJ2-1; DNA: TGTGCCAGCAGCGTAGTATCGGGGGGGCATGGAGGTGAGCAGTTCTTC; CDR3: CASSVVSGGHGGEQFF
V: TRBV6-5; size: once; D: NA; J: TRBJ1-2; DNA: TGTGCCAGCAGCTCGTTAACTGGCGACTATGGCTACACCTTC; CDR3: CASSSLTGDYGYTF
V: TRBV5-4; size: NA; D: NA; J: TRBJ1-3; DNA: TGTGCCAGCAGCCCCCTAGGAACTGGAAACACCATATATTTT; CDR3: CASSPLGTGNTIYF
V: TRBV30; size: NA; D: NA; J: TRBJ1-1; DNA: TGTGCCTGGAGTGTTTATACTGAAGCTTTCTTT; CDR3: CAWSVYTEAFF
V: TRBV2; size: NA; D: NA; J: TRBJ2-7; DNA: TGTGCCAGCAGCGAAGAGGGTTCCGAGCAGTACTTC; CDR3: CASSEEGSEQYF
V: TRBV9; size: NA; D: NA; J: TRBJ2-2; DNA: TGTGCCAGCAGCGACCTGGGGGCGGCCGGGGAGCTGTTTTTT; CDR3: CASSDLGAAGELFF
V: TRBV9; size: NA; D: TRBD2; J: TRBJ2-1; DNA: TGTGCCAGCAGCGTAGCGGCGGGGGGCTACAATGAGCAGTTCTTC; CDR3: CASSVAAGGYNEQFF
V: TRBV29-1; size: NA; D: NA; J: TRBJ1-2; DNA: TGCAGCACAAGGCAGGGCGATAACTATGGCTACACCTTC; CDR3: CSTRQGDNYGYTF
V: TRBV19; size: few; D: NA; J: TRBJ1-1; DNA: TGTGCCAGTAGTATAGATGCCCGAGGGAACACTGAAGCTTTCTTT; CDR3: CASSIDARGNTEAFF
V: TRBV10-1; size: NA; D: TRBD1; J: TRBJ2-1; DNA: TGCGCCAGCAGTGTTGACAGGGAAACCTACAATGAGCAGTTCTTC; CDR3: CASSVDRETYNEQFF
V: TRBV20-1; size: once; D: NA; J: TRBJ2-5; DNA: TGCAGTGCTAGTTTAAGACCGAAACAAGAGACCCAGTACTTC; CDR3: CSASLRPKQETQYF
V: TRBV6-5; size: NA; D: NA; J: TRBJ2-5; DNA: TGTGCCGTCCGACAGCGGGTTCAAGAGACCCAGTACTTC; CDR3: CAVRQRVQETQYF
V: TRBV6-4; size: NA; D: NA; J: TRBJ2-7; DNA: TGTGCCAGCAGTGTGTACGAGCAGTACTTC; CDR3: CASSVYEQYF